This T cell receptor beta chain appears in the sequencing data of a study of PD-L1 blockade in urothelial cancer. Study at large: Once treatment had started, blood was analyzed at 3 weeks (second dose) and again at 6 weeks. Blood samples had a median of 141,255 T cells.

Every PCR received spiked-in synthetic TCR analog templates. Repertoires were generated with immunoSEQ multiplex PCR, while TCRdb's copy carries only in-frame clones and drops some. In the table there are some 80,000 clones, approximately 86% of which are singletons. The time point: pretreatment peripheral blood. Patients had locally advanced or metastatic urothelial carcinoma. The V and J ends lost 2 bases and 6 bases, in that order; junction bases with no gene match: 4. Germline V gives CDR1 KGHSH, CDR2 LQKENI. The CDR3 is 15 amino acids. The rearrangement links TRBV18 to TRBJ2-7; TRBD2 aligns across 13 bases. The source was PBMCs, collected around atezolizumab (anti-PD-L1) treatment. This receptor was identified in a man aged 35 to 55 with urothelial cancer. CDR3 in DNA: TGTGCCAGCTCACCAGGACTAGCGGGAGTTGCCGAGCAGTACTTC. Encoded protein: CASSPGLAGVAEQYF.